These 27 T cell receptor beta chains originate from one sample sequenced in a study of blood T cells in healthy people across ages. A second PCR, run for roughly 7 to 11 cycles, used a sample-barcoded 5' primer plus a J-beta primer mix. TCRdb independently ran MiXCR on the 5' RACE reads; one entry per CDR3 protein. This table holds 1.2 million to 1.5 million distinct CDR3 sequences, approximately 40% found once. Sequenced sample: blood. The source is a woman aged 18-30 years in good health.

V gene TRBV10-3 combines with J gene TRBJ2-1; D possibly corresponds to TRBD1 (6 bases). The closer fit of TRBJ2-7 to the DNA end suggests the J call may be wrong. Germline CDR1 and CDR2: ENHRY and SYGVKD. The CDR3 totals 15 residues. The CDR3 DNA reads as TGTGCCATCAGTCCAACAGGGAGCTCCTACAATGAGCAGTACTTC. Amino acids: CAISPTGSSYNEQYF.

The genes are TRBV27 and TRBJ1-2; 12 nucleotides match TRBD1. The CDR3 covers 17 residues. Germline loops: CDR1 MNHEY, CDR2 SMNVEV (reference sequence). V lost 5 bases to trimming and J lost 2 bases; unmatched junction nucleotides: 9. The DNA of the CDR3 is TGTGCCAGCAGTCCAGGGACAGGGGGCACGGCCAACTATGGCTACACCTTC. Amino acids: CASSPGTGGTANYGYTF.

This chain joins TRBV19 and TRBJ2-3; D unresolved. CDR3 length: 15 amino acids. V was shortened by 3 bases and J by 3 bases, with 13 bases between the two germline ends. From germline, CDR1 is LNHDA and CDR2 SQIVND (reference sequence). For the CDR3, the DNA is TGTGCCAGTAGTATCCAGAGTCCGACGACAGATACGCAGTATTTT. Its translation: CASSIQSPTTDTQYF.

The gene calls are TRBV25-1 and TRBJ1-1, with 7 bases matching TRBD1. CDR3 size: 13 residues. Germline V gives CDR1 MGHDK, CDR2 SYGVNS. V lost 5 bases to trimming and J lost 6 bases; unmatched junction nucleotides: 6. The CDR3 DNA sequence: TGTGCCAGCAGTAAGACAGGGCAGGCTGAAGCTTTCTTT. Translated: CASSKTGQAEAFF.

The V call is TRBV5-1, the J call TRBJ2-5; 7 bases map to TRBD2. The CDR3 totals 15 residues. Losses at the gene ends were 1 base for V and 7 bases for J; bases not matched to a gene: 10. Germline CDR1 SGHRS, CDR2 YFSETQ. The CDR3 loop reads CASSLWTSGEGTQYF. For the CDR3, the DNA is TGCGCCAGCAGCTTGTGGACTAGTGGCGAGGGGACCCAGTACTTC.

This CDR3 reads CASSPWDSLYEQYF. The DNA of the CDR3 is TGTGCCAGCAGCCCTTGGGACAGCCTTTACGAGCAGTACTTC. The V gene is TRBV3-1, the J gene TRBJ2-7, with 7 bases matching TRBD1. Trimming cost V 4 bases and J 4 bases; bases outside gene matches: 7. In germline, CDR1 is LGHDT, CDR2 YNNKEL (reference sequence). The CDR3 runs to 14 residues.

The rearrangement uses TRBV2 and TRBJ2-4, with TRBD1 matching over 7 bases. The CDR3 contains 15 residues. Germline loops: CDR1 SNHLY, CDR2 FYNNEI. V shed 5 bases, J shed 6 bases, and the junction held 10 bases outside the gene matches. CDR3 region: CASSRPSRGLNIQYF. DNA for the CDR3: TGTGCCAGCAGTCGCCCTAGCAGGGGGTTAAACATTCAGTACTTC.

The sample holds a few counts of this clonotype. V gene TRBV10-2 combines with J gene TRBJ2-1, with D maybe TRBD2 (5 bases). Between the trimmed V and J ends, which lost 7 bases and 3 bases, there was a span of 13 bases. CDR3 length equals 14 residues. Germline V gene lookup returns CDR1 WSHSY and CDR2 SAAADI. The CDR3 DNA is TGCGCCAGCAAGAGTGTGAGCGGCTACAATGAGCAGTTCTTC. It specifies CASKSVSGYNEQFF.

V and J are TRBV20-1 and TRBJ2-3; 10 positions match TRBD2. J gave up 6 bases and V 6 bases, and 6 bases lay outside the gene matches. Germline V CDR1 and CDR2: DFQATT, SNEGSKA (reference sequence). The CDR3 is made up of 13 amino acids. CDR3: CSAISGGLDTQYF. The CDR3 nucleotides read TGCAGTGCCATTAGCGGGGGGTTGGATACGCAGTATTTT.

This clonotype was counted only a few times. This sequence joins TRBV12-3 or TRBV12-4 and TRBJ1-2, with D possibly being TRBD1 (5 bases). The CDR3 has 15 amino acids. Trimming stripped 3 bases from V and 6 bases from J, with 17 bases between. This chain's CDR3 is CASSLGGAPGDGYTF. The CDR3 DNA is TGTGCCAGCAGTTTGGGAGGGGCCCCCGGGGATGGCTACACCTTC.

In regard to this clonotype: Compared with germline, one end of the junction differs, possibly owing to a read error. The gene calls are TRBV27 and TRBJ2-3, with D unresolved. Germline CDR1 is MNHEY and CDR2 is SMNVEV (reference sequence). There are 12 residues in the CDR3. The CDR3 DNA sequence: TGTGCCAGCAGTATATCCGGGTATACGCAGTATTTT. This translates into CASSISGYTQYF.

V and J are TRBV9 and TRBJ1-2, with TRBD1 as a possible D gene (5 bases). The germline gives CDR1 SGDLS, CDR2 YYNGEE. Trimming took 3 bases from V and 1 from J, leaving 10 bases between them. This CDR3 comprises 14 residues. CDR3 sequence: CASSAGRSNYGYTF. The CDR3 DNA reads as TGTGCCAGCAGCGCGGGACGGAGTAACTATGGCTACACCTTC.

CDR3 DNA sequence: TGTGCCATCAGTGAGACTGGCGAGTCTAGCACAGATACGCAGTATTTT. Amino acid sequence: CAISETGESSTDTQYF. The chain employs TRBV10-3 and TRBJ2-3; D is unresolved. The CDR3 totals 16 residues. Germline CDR1 is ENHRY and CDR2 is SYGVKD. Trimming cost V 2 bases and J 0 bases, with 12 bases left between them.

This clonotype was seen once. The chain has TRBV28 and TRBJ1-1; D unclear. V gave up 0 bases and J gave up 5 bases, with 10 bases separating them. The length of the CDR3 is 14 residues. Germline V lookup: CDR1 MDHEN, CDR2 SYDVKM. The CDR3 is CASSLWSGQTEAFF. The CDR3 nucleotides read TGTGCCAGCAGTTTATGGTCCGGCCAGACTGAAGCTTTCTTT. Together with reference TRBV28 and TRBJ1-1, the CDR3 gives the full variable domain: DVKVTQSSRYLVKRTGEKVFLECVQDMDHENMFWYRQDPGLGLRLIYFSYDVKMKEKGDIPEGYSVSREKKERFSLILESASTNQTSMYLCASSLWSGQTEAFFGQGTRLTVV.

This clonotype was counted a few times. This chain links TRBV7-3 with TRBJ1-1, with D possibly being TRBD1 (6 bases). The germline V and J ends were trimmed by 6 bases and 3 bases, with 11 bases remaining between them. Germline loops: CDR1 SGHTA, CDR2 FQGTGA. CDR3 size: 13 residues. The CDR3 DNA reads as TGTGCCAGCAGTCCGGGGGGGCACACTGAAGCTTTCTTT. It encodes CASSPGGHTEAFF.

In its sample, this clonotype was seen a few times. This chain uses TRBV10-3 with TRBJ1-4; D is possibly TRBD1 (6 bases). Trimming cost V 7 bases and J 1 base, with 10 bases left between them. The CDR3 spans 14 residues. Looked up from germline, CDR1 is ENHRY and CDR2 is SYGVKD. CDR3 DNA sequence: TGTGCCATCACCAGGGGTGGAACTAATGAAAAACTGTTTTTT. It is translated as CAITRGGTNEKLFF.

The chain links TRBV20-1 to TRBJ1-2, with D possibly being TRBD1 (5 bases). The germline V and J ends were trimmed by 3 bases and 8 bases, with 16 bases remaining between them. Per the germline V gene, CDR1 is DFQATT and CDR2 is SNEGSKA (reference sequence). CDR3 size: 13 residues. The CDR3 is CSAREPGVLGYTF. CDR3 DNA: TGCAGTGCTAGGGAACCGGGGGTCCTCGGCTACACCTTC.

The V call is TRBV12-3 or TRBV12-4, the J call TRBJ2-1, with TRBD2 as a possible D gene (6 bases). The CDR3 extends over 16 amino acids. V gave up 5 bases and J gave up 3 bases, with 17 bases separating them. In nucleotides, the CDR3 is TGTGCCAGCAGTCCCATTACGACTAGGAGCTACAATGAGCAGTTCTTC. Protein sequence: CASSPITTRSYNEQFF.

For this clonotype: A read error may produce the germline difference seen at one junction end. The chain combines TRBV6-2 or TRBV6-3 with TRBJ2-7, with 11 bases fitting TRBD2. CDR1 MNHEY and CDR2 SVGEGT come from the germline V gene. CDR3 length: 20 amino acids. This CDR3 reads CASGYSRTGLAAKNTYEQYF. The DNA of the CDR3 is TGTGCCAGCGGTTACTCCCGCACGGGACTAGCGGCCAAGAATACCTACGAGCAGTACTTC.

The chain is built from TRBV6-6 and TRBJ2-7; D might be TRBD1 or TRBD2, each matching 5 bases. Trimming removed 1 base from V and 6 bases from J, with 7 bases in between. Germline V gene sequence: CDR1 MNHNY, CDR2 SVGAGI (reference sequence). The CDR3 sequence is 12 residues long. The CDR3 DNA reads TGTGCCAGCAGTTACTTAGGGACCGAGCAGTACTTC. This gives the protein CASSYLGTEQYF.

In this sample, this clonotype turned up once. The chain employs TRBV7-6 and TRBJ2-2, with 8 positions matching TRBD1. There are 14 residues in the CDR3. The germline gives CDR1 SGHVS, CDR2 FNYEAQ. V shed 4 bases, J shed 7 bases, and the junction held 5 bases outside the gene matches. The CDR3, as DNA: TGTGCCAGCAGCTCCAGGGGGCAGGACGGGGAGCTGTTTTTT. Encoded protein: CASSSRGQDGELFF. Drawing the rest from reference TRBV7-6 and TRBJ2-2, the complete variable domain is GAGVSQSPRYKVTKRGQDVALRCDPISGHVSLYWYRQALGQGPEFLTYFNYEAQQDKSGLPNDRFSAERPEGSISTLTIQRTEQRDSAMYRCASSSRGQDGELFFGEGSRLTVL.

This clonotype was counted many times. The chain carries TRBV29-1 and TRBJ2-1; TRBD2 aligns across 8 bases. The germline V gene encodes CDR1 SQVTM and CDR2 ANQGSEA. The J segment lost 3 bases and the V segment lost 7 bases, leaving 8 bases of the junction unmatched. The CDR3 is 14 residues long. In DNA form, the CDR3 reads TGCAGCGCGGAAGGACTAGCTATCTACAATGAGCAGTTCTTC. This codes for CSAEGLAIYNEQFF.

This clonotype showed up just once. The rearrangement links TRBV7-3 to TRBJ1-2, with 7 positions matching TRBD1. There are 16 residues in the CDR3. The V and J ends lost 5 bases and 3 bases, in that order; junction bases with no gene match: 12. Germline V CDR1 and CDR2: SGHTA, FQGTGA. The CDR3 coding sequence is TGTGCCAGCAGCCCTAATAACCCCGGGACAGACTATGGCTACACCTTC. Protein product: CASSPNNPGTDYGYTF.

The chain carries TRBV27 and TRBJ2-1; D gene uncertain. V dropped 9 bases and J dropped 0 bases, with 15 bases sitting between them. Germline CDR1 reads MNHEY; CDR2 reads SMNVEV (reference sequence). This CDR3 contains 15 residues. The CDR3 reads CASSPNGISYNEQFF. The CDR3 DNA reads TGTGCCAGTTCCCCGAATGGTATCTCCTACAATGAGCAGTTCTTC.

This sequence joins TRBV11-2 and TRBJ2-3; D not resolved. The germline CDR1 and CDR2 sequences are SGHAT and FQNNGV. The CDR3 is 16 amino acids. Trimming took 5 bases from V and 0 from J, leaving 15 bases between them. The CDR3 DNA follows: TGTGCCAGCAGCCCCGGCGGCAGCGCTAGCACAGATACGCAGTATTTT. Protein sequence: CASSPGGSASTDTQYF.

In its sample, this clonotype was seen once. The chain carries TRBV12-1 and TRBJ1-5; the D call of TRBD1 is as the table states it, not checked on the DNA. TRBV12-1 is deemed a pseudogene. The CDR3 runs to 19 residues. DNA of the CDR3: TGTGCCAGCAGCTCAGGATCCGGGACAGGGAAAACAAGCAATCAGCCCCAGCATTTT. Translated: CASSSGSGTGKTSNQPQHF.

The chain employs TRBV15 and TRBJ1-1; D unclear. CDR1 is LNHNV and CDR2 is YYDKDF in the germline V gene (reference sequence). The ends were cut back, 1 base at V and 4 bases at J, with 16 bases in the middle. The CDR3 runs to 16 residues. The CDR3 sequence: CATSRGGLGLGTEAFF. The CDR3 nucleotides are TGTGCCACCAGCAGAGGAGGCTTAGGTTTAGGCACTGAAGCTTTCTTT.